This T cell receptor (beta chain) derives from a study of metastatic and nonmetastatic thyroid tumors. Study information: The comparison covered peripheral blood and tumor or nodule tissue in malignant and benign thyroid patients. Regarding the study as a whole: It was reported that TCR beta diversity was significantly higher in malignant thyroid tumors than benign nodules, in blood and tumor.

V was trimmed by 0 bases and J by 4 bases, leaving 23 bases between them. The CDR3 length is 18 residues. In germline, CDR1 is SGDLS, CDR2 YYNGEE. Patients underwent thyroid surgery, and none had received any treatment before it. With MiXCR, TCRdb called clones anew from the PCR reads. The sample carries around 15,000 clones, about 21% recorded once. This clone came up many times. The antigen is undetermined. The sequenced sample was blood. The TCR sequence derives from a female donor with papillary thyroid cancer or a benign thyroid nodule (not recorded which). Some clones in this sample may be carry-over from other donors' samples. This chain links TRBV9 with TRBJ2-7; weak D call: TRBD1 (9 bases). CDR3 bases: TGTGCCAGCAGCGTAGTGTCCGGGGGGGGGACAGGGACTTACGAGCAGTACTTC. Translation gives CASSVVSGGGTGTYEQYF.